This record looks at one T cell receptor (beta chain) sequence and its context. These data are taken from a study of blood T cell repertoires in COVID-19. Across the study: The United States, Italy and Spain supplied acute and convalescent COVID-19 samples.

Clones were read by immunoSEQ multiplex PCR, and TCRdb kept only the in-frame ones, dropping some. This repertoire shows about 100,000 clones, approximately 79% found once; its top ten account for about a sixth. Trimming removed 1 base at V and 3 bases at J, with 12 bases between. Looked up from germline, CDR1 is KGHSH and CDR2 is LQKENI. This CDR3 spans 15 amino acids. Sequencing was carried out using peripheral blood. The chain is built from TRBV18 and TRBJ1-1; D is uncertain. The sequence was obtained from a woman aged 80 or over with active or convalescent COVID-19. This chain's CDR3 is CASSPLSGVDTEAFF. Here the CDR3 DNA reads TGTGCCAGCTCACCACTCTCCGGGGTTGACACTGAAGCTTTCTTT.